The 26 T cell receptor beta chains reported below all come from one sample, sequenced in a study of T cells in Graves' hyperthyroidism and ophthalmopathy. Using RNA transcripts as the source, TCR beta CDR3 regions were amplified. HTBI primers drove first-round RT-PCR of the TCR CDR3. MiXCR, run by TCRdb on the multiplex PCR reads, gives a single entry per CDR3 protein. The repertoire holds more than 500,000 distinct CDR3 sequences, with roughly 14% as singletons. The sequencing input was blood. All receptors derive from a woman aged 40 to 50 with Graves' ophthalmopathy.

This clonotype was recorded a few times. J is TRBJ2-7 and V is TRBV13, with 11 bases lining up with TRBD2. Trimming cost V 5 bases and J 7 bases; bases outside gene matches: 13. This CDR3 spans 16 amino acids. Germline V gives CDR1 PRHDT, CDR2 FYEKMQ (reference sequence). The CDR3 sequence: CASSHALAGEYYEQYF. The CDR3, as DNA: TGTGCCAGCAGCCATGCACTAGCGGGAGAGTATTATGAGCAGTACTTC.

In its sample, this clonotype was seen a few times. J is TRBJ1-6 and V is TRBV2; D perhaps matches TRBD1 (6 bases). Between the trimmed V and J ends, which lost 0 bases and 7 bases, there was a span of 10 bases. The CDR3 loop spans 15 amino acids. In germline, CDR1 is SNHLY, CDR2 FYNNEI. CDR3 sequence (DNA): TGTGCCAGCAGTGAAGCCGGGGGGGCGAATTCACCCCTCCACTTT. This sequence encodes CASSEAGGANSPLHF.

This clonotype was found many times. V and J are TRBV9 and TRBJ2-2, with D unresolved. Trimming removed 0 bases at V and 5 bases at J, with 5 bases between. Germline values: CDR1 SGDLS, CDR2 YYNGEE. The CDR3 loop spans 13 amino acids. The CDR3 region is CASSVVPTGELFF. CDR3 bases: TGTGCCAGCAGCGTAGTTCCGACCGGGGAGCTGTTTTTT.

Ten or more counts support this clonotype. This rearrangement joins TRBV11-2 to TRBJ2-7, with TRBD2 matching 7 bases. The germline V gene has CDR1 SGHAT and CDR2 FQNNGV. This CDR3 comprises 16 residues. V lost 5 bases, J lost 0 bases, and 10 bases stayed unmatched. CDR3 coding DNA: TGTGCCAGCAGCCAAAGACTAGCCATTATCTCCTACGAGCAGTACTTC. As protein: CASSQRLAIISYEQYF.

This clonotype was seen many times. The chain links TRBV2 to TRBJ2-2, with D possibly TRBD2 on 5 matching bases. The V end lost 9 bases, the J end lost 7 bases, and 15 bases lay between the germline ends. Germline CDR1 reads SNHLY; CDR2 reads FYNNEI. This CDR3 is built from 13 residues. The CDR3 DNA reads as TGTGCCAGTTTCCGACCCGGGGACGGGGAGCTGTTTTTT. Amino acid sequence: CASFRPGDGELFF.

This clonotype was picked up many times. The chain combines TRBV12-3 or TRBV12-4 with TRBJ1-2, with D uncertain. This CDR3 has 13 residues. V lost 4 bases and J lost 8, with 14 bases in between. This chain's CDR3 is CASSSGWRHGYTF. CDR3 coding DNA: TGTGCCAGCAGTTCCGGCTGGAGGCACGGCTACACCTTC.

In this sample, this clonotype turned up a few times. The chain carries TRBV4-3 and TRBJ2-4, with TRBD2 as a possible D gene (6 bases). The germline V gene has CDR1 LGHNA and CDR2 YSLEER. The CDR3 consists of 11 residues. The V end was cut by 8 bases, the J end by 9 bases, with 11 bases between. The CDR3 protein is CASRGKSIQYF. CDR3 DNA sequence: TGCGCCAGCCGGGGGAAGAGCATTCAGTACTTC.

This clonotype was observed at least ten times. The J gene is TRBJ1-5, the V gene TRBV12-3 or TRBV12-4; D may be TRBD1 (5 bases). The germline V and J ends were trimmed by 1 base and 11 bases, with 12 bases remaining between them. The CDR3 totals 13 residues. The CDR3 region is CASSLEGLQTQHF. The CDR3 nucleotides are TGTGCCAGCAGTTTAGAGGGGCTACAAACCCAGCATTTT.

This clonotype came up many times. The genes are TRBV20-1 and TRBJ1-5; possibly TRBD1 for D (6 bases). Trimming shortened V by 4 bases and J by 5 bases, and 12 bases separated the two germline ends. This CDR3 comprises 13 residues. Germline loops: CDR1 DFQATT, CDR2 SNEGSKA (reference sequence). The CDR3 nucleotides are TGCAGTGCTAAACAGGGTACGGATCAGCCCCAGCATTTT. Encoded protein: CSAKQGTDQPQHF.

The chain links TRBV29-1 to TRBJ2-2, with 9 bases matching TRBD2. The trim removed 4 bases at V and 2 bases at J, leaving 2 bases unmatched. CDR3 length: 14 amino acids. Germline V CDR1 and CDR2: SQVTM, ANQGSEA. The CDR3 region is CSVGSGSNTGELFF. DNA of the CDR3: TGCAGCGTTGGTAGCGGGAGTAACACCGGGGAGCTGTTTTTT.

In regard to this clonotype: A much bigger clone sits one base away, suggesting this may be a read error. This chain joins TRBV28 and TRBJ2-5; D could derive from TRBD1 or TRBD2 (6 bases each). Germline CDR1 MDHEN, CDR2 SYDVKM. The V end lost 2 bases, the J end lost 6 bases, and 7 bases lay between the germline ends. The CDR3 has 12 residues. CDR3 sequence reads: CASSLGGQTQYF. The CDR3 DNA sequence: TGTGCCAGCAGTTTAGGGGGGCAGACCCAGTACTTC.

This clonotype was counted ten times or more. The chain is built from TRBV7-2 and TRBJ2-7; D gene ambiguous. The CDR3 contains 14 residues. The V gene lost 0 bases and the J gene lost 5 bases, with 11 bases spanning the gap. CDR1 is SGHTA, CDR2 FQGNSA, per germline. CDR3: CASSLALVPHEQYF. The CDR3 DNA reads TGTGCCAGCAGCTTAGCGTTGGTTCCCCACGAGCAGTACTTC.

The chain has TRBV7-2 and TRBJ2-2; no reliable D call. The V end lost 5 bases, the J end lost 2 bases, and 9 bases lay between the germline ends. The length of the CDR3 is 14 residues. CDR1 and CDR2 (germline): SGHTA, FQGNSA. The CDR3 region has the DNA TGTGCCAGCAGCCAAACCAGAAACACCGGGGAGCTGTTTTTT. As protein: CASSQTRNTGELFF.

The V call is TRBV12-3 or TRBV12-4, the J call TRBJ2-6; possibly TRBD1 for D (6 bases). Trimming took 1 base from V and 2 from J, leaving 12 bases between them. CDR3 length: 17 amino acids. As DNA, the CDR3 is TGTGCCAGCAGTTTAGAACAGGGTACGGCTGGGGCCAACGTCCTGACTTTC. This sequence encodes CASSLEQGTAGANVLTF.

The table lists this clonotype with many counts. Its ends do not fully match the called genes, so a read error is possible. The DNA of the CDR3 is TGTGCCAGCAGTTTGGGGGGGACCGGTTTATTAAGCTTT. Its translation is CASSLGGTGLLSF. This chain uses TRBV12-3 or TRBV12-4 with TRBJ1-1; D is possibly TRBD1 (5 bases). CDR3 length equals 13 residues.

This clonotype showed up many times. The V and J genes are TRBV27 and TRBJ1-1; maybe TRBD1 (5 bases). The CDR3 covers 15 residues. The germline CDR1 and CDR2 sequences are MNHEY and SMNVEV (reference sequence). V gave up 9 bases and J gave up 4 bases, with 21 bases separating them. CDR3 sequence: CASVLGTAAGTEAFF. The CDR3 bases are TGTGCCAGTGTATTGGGGACCGCGGCGGGCACTGAAGCTTTCTTT.

Many counts were recorded for this clonotype. This chain joins TRBV6-2 or TRBV6-3 and TRBJ2-2; no firm D call. The germline gives CDR1 MNHEY, CDR2 SVGEGT. Trimming removed 1 base at V and 1 base at J, with 4 bases between. The CDR3 consists of 14 residues. In nucleotides, the CDR3 is TGTGCCAGCAGTTACTTATTGAACACCGGGGAGCTGTTTTTT. Amino acids: CASSYLLNTGELFF.

This clonotype was seen repeatedly, ten times or more. The rearrangement links TRBV13 to TRBJ2-1; 14 nucleotides line up with TRBD2. This CDR3 spans 16 amino acids. Trimming cost V 5 bases and J 8 bases; bases outside gene matches: 8. Germline values: CDR1 PRHDT, CDR2 FYEKMQ (reference sequence). CDR3 coding DNA: TGTGCCAGCAGCCCCGGGACTAGCGGGAGTCGGGATGAGCAGTTCTTC. This codes for CASSPGTSGSRDEQFF. The full variable domain, rest sourced from reference TRBV13 and TRBJ2-1, is AAGVIQSPRHLIKEKRETATLKCYPIPRHDTVYWYQQGPGQDPQFLISFYEKMQSDKGSIPDRFSAQQFSDYHSELNMSSLELGDSALYFCASSPGTSGSRDEQFFGPGTRLTVL.

With regard to this clonotype: A much larger clone lies one base from this, so it may be a read error. The chain couples TRBV30 to TRBJ1-1; D is unresolved. CDR3 size: 13 residues. Per the germline V gene, CDR1 is GTSNPN and CDR2 is SVGIG (reference sequence). V lost 0 bases and J lost 6, with 11 bases in between. This chain's CDR3 is CAWSVQSLAEAFF. The CDR3 bases are TGTGCCTGGAGTGTCCAGTCCCTCGCTGAAGCTTTCTTT.

This clonotype was detected many times. The DNA of the CDR3 is TGTGCCAGTAGTAGTGACACGGGGATGCACACTGAAGCTTTCTTT. Protein sequence: CASSSDTGMHTEAFF. V gene TRBV19 combines with J gene TRBJ1-1, with D uncertain. This CDR3 region has 15 residues. The V gene lost 4 bases and the J gene lost 3 bases, with 15 bases spanning the gap. CDR1 and CDR2 (germline): LNHDA, SQIVND (reference sequence).

This clonotype was seen only a few times. The chain uses TRBV11-2 and TRBJ2-2, with TRBD2 matching 12 bases. The CDR3 spans 16 residues. Looked up from germline, CDR1 is SGHAT and CDR2 is FQNNGV. J lost 7 bases, V lost 3 bases, and 6 bases had no gene match. The CDR3 DNA follows: TGTGCCAGCAGCTTCCTAGCGGGAGGGCCCGTCGGGGAGCTGTTTTTT. It yields the protein CASSFLAGGPVGELFF.

This clonotype was recorded at least ten times. CDR3 nucleotide sequence: TGTGCCAGCAGTAGACTAGCGGAGGCCCACGAGCAGTACTTC. Its protein product is CASSRLAEAHEQYF. The chain uses TRBV6-2 or TRBV6-3 and TRBJ2-7; 9 positions match TRBD2. V lost 5 bases, J lost 5 bases, and 7 bases stayed unmatched. CDR1 MNHEY and CDR2 SVGEGT come from the germline V gene. The CDR3 runs 14 residues.

The table lists this clonotype with many counts. This sequence joins TRBV19 and TRBJ2-7, with 9 bases lining up with TRBD2. J was trimmed by 2 bases and V by 10 bases; bases with no gene match: 6. The CDR3 sequence is 13 residues long. Germline assignment: CDR1 LNHDA and CDR2 SQIVND (reference sequence). The CDR3 sequence is CATVGGRAYEQYF. The CDR3 nucleotides are TGTGCCACCGTTGGCGGGAGGGCCTACGAGCAGTACTTC.

The V and J genes are TRBV6-1 and TRBJ2-2; the match to TRBD2 covers 8 bases. The germline CDR1 and CDR2 sequences are MNHNS and SASEGT. The CDR3 covers 16 residues. V lost 5 bases to trimming and J lost 6 bases; unmatched junction nucleotides: 11. CDR3 sequence (DNA): TGTGCCAGCAGTCGATCTGTCGGGAGGGCCCCCGGGGAGCTGTTTTTT. Its translation is CASSRSVGRAPGELFF.

In its sample, this clonotype was seen many times. The genes are TRBV6-1 and TRBJ2-7; D may correspond to TRBD1 or TRBD2 (5 bases each). CDR3 length: 14 residues. V was shortened by 5 bases and J by 4 bases, with 15 bases between the two germline ends. Per germline, CDR1 MNHNS and CDR2 SASEGT. CDR3: CASSPRRGNYEQYF. The DNA for the CDR3 is TGTGCCAGCAGTCCCCGCCGGGGCAATTACGAGCAGTACTTC.

This clonotype has ten or more counts. The rearrangement joins TRBV18 to TRBJ1-1, with D uncertain. Germline loops: CDR1 KGHSH, CDR2 LQKENI. V was trimmed by 0 bases and J by 0 bases, leaving 8 bases between them. The CDR3 has 15 amino acids. The CDR3 loop is CASSPPGSVNTEAFF. In DNA, the CDR3 is TGTGCCAGCTCACCACCGGGGTCGGTGAACACTGAAGCTTTCTTT.